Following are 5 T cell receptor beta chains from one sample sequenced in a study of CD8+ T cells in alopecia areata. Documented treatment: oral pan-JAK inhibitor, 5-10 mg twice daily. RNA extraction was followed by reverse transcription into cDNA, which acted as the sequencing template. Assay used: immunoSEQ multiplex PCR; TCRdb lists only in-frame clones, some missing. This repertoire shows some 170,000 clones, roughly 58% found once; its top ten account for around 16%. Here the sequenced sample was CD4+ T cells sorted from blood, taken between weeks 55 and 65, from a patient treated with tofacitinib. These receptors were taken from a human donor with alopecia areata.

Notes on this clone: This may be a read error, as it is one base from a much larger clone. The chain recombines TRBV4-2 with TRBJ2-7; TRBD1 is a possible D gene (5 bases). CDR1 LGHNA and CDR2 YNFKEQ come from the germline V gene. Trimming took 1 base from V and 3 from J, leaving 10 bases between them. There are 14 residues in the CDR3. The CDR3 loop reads CASSQGTFYYEQYF. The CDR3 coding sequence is TGTGCCAGCAGCCAAGGGACATTCTACTACGAGCAGTACTTC.

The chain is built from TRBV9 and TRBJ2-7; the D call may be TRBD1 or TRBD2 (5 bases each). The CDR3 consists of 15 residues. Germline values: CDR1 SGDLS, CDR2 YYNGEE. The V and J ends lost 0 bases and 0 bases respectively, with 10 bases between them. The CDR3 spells CASSVDGGSSYEQYF. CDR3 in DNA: TGTGCCAGCAGCGTAGATGGGGGAAGCTCCTACGAGCAGTACTTC.

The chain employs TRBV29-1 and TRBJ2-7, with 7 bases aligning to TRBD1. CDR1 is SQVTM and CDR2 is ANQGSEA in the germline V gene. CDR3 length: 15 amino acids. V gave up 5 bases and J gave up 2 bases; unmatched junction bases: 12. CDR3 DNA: TGCAGCGTTACCAGTACCGGGACAGCGACCTACGAGCAGTACTTC. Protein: CSVTSTGTATYEQYF.

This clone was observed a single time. The CDR3, as DNA: TGCGCCAGCATCTCGGGGGCGGGAAGCACTGAAGCTTTCTTT. Translation: CASISGAGSTEAFF. The chain joins TRBV5-1 to TRBJ1-1; a weak D match, TRBD1 (6 bases). The CDR3 consists of 14 residues. Deletions cut 6 bases from V and 4 bases from J, with 16 bases between. Germline V gene lookup returns CDR1 SGHRS and CDR2 YFSETQ. The entire variable domain, with the rest obtained from reference TRBV5-1 and TRBJ1-1, is as follows: KAGVTQTPRYLIKTRGQQVTLSCSPISGHRSVSWYQQTPGQGLQFLFEYFSETQRNKGNFPGRFSGRQFSNSRSEMNVSTLELGDSALYLCASISGAGSTEAFFGQGTRLTVV.

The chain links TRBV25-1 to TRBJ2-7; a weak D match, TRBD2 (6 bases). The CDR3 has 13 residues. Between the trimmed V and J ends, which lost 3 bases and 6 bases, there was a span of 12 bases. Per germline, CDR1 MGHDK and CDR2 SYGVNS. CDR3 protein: CASSDLRGGEQYF. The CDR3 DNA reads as TGTGCCAGCAGTGATTTACGGGGAGGCGAGCAGTACTTC.